What follows are 14 T cell receptor beta chains derived from one specimen sequenced in a study of naive and memory T cell subsets. An equimolar mix of two oligonucleotides served as the beta constant-region primer for TRBC1 and TRBC2. Four rounds of PCR amplified the ligated cDNA using nested alpha and beta constant-region primers plus SP2. TCRdb reprocessed the UMI-ligation and nested PCR reads with MiXCR, giving one entry per CDR3 protein. The repertoire holds 130,000 or so distinct CDR3 sequences, just over 35% seen once, with 0.8% to 1% in the top ten. Sequenced material: central memory CD4+ T cells from blood. These receptors all come from a human donor in good health.

The rearrangement links TRBV20-1 to TRBJ1-6; TRBD1 is a possible D gene (6 bases). The germline V gene encodes CDR1 DFQATT and CDR2 SNEGSKA (reference sequence). The CDR3 has 16 residues. Deletions cut 0 bases from V and 9 bases from J, with 18 bases between. Here the CDR3 DNA reads TGCAGTGCTAGAGAGTTCACGGGACAAGTCAGTTCACCCCTCCACTTT. It specifies CSAREFTGQVSSPLHF.

The genes are TRBV7-8 and TRBJ2-1; TRBD1 agrees at 7 bases. The germline V gene encodes CDR1 SGHVS and CDR2 FQNEAQ. The CDR3 is made up of 15 amino acids. J was trimmed by 6 bases and V by 0 bases; bases with no gene match: 5. CDR3 residues: CASSLADRAGNEQFF. The CDR3 DNA is TGTGCCAGCAGCTTAGCTGACAGGGCAGGCAATGAGCAGTTCTTC.

This clonotype was observed a few times. This sequence joins TRBV21-1 and TRBJ1-1. TRBV21-1 is a pseudogene. The CDR3 spans 13 residues. CDR3 sequence: CASSKAPGAEAFF. The CDR3 DNA sequence: TGTGCCAGCAGCAAAGCACCTGGCGCTGAAGCTTTCTTT.

This clonotype has only a few counts. The V and J genes are TRBV6-5 and TRBJ2-1; D may be TRBD2 (7 bases). Per the germline V gene, CDR1 is MNHEY and CDR2 is SVGAGI. The CDR3 totals 13 residues. The DNA for the CDR3 is TGTCCGTTTCCGGGGGGCGTCTACAATGAGCAGTTCTTC. It codes for CPFPGGVYNEQFF.

The V call is TRBV29-1, the J call TRBJ2-1, with D unclear. The V gene lost 4 bases and the J gene lost 6 bases, with 10 bases spanning the gap. Germline lookup yields CDR1 SQVTM and CDR2 ANQGSEA. The CDR3 is made up of 12 amino acids. CDR3 DNA sequence: TGCAGCGTTGGATTTCTTCGCAATGAGCAGTTCTTC. This gives the protein CSVGFLRNEQFF.

The V gene is TRBV28, the J gene TRBJ1-5; D is possibly TRBD1 (5 bases). V gave up 5 bases and J gave up 6 bases, with 11 bases separating them. Germline V CDR1 and CDR2: MDHEN, SYDVKM. CDR3 length equals 13 residues. The DNA for the CDR3 is TGTGCCAGCAGTGGGGGAGGTGTTCAGCCCCAGCATTTT. Translated, it gives CASSGGGVQPQHF.

The chain uses TRBV6-2 or TRBV6-3 and TRBJ2-5; D gene unclear. Looked up from germline, CDR1 is MNHEY and CDR2 is SVGEGT. V lost 2 bases, J lost 3 bases, and 7 bases lay in between. The CDR3 is 13 residues long. CDR3 DNA sequence: TGTGCCAGCAGTTACACACCTAAAGAGACCCAGTACTTC. Amino acid sequence: CASSYTPKETQYF.

This chain joins TRBV10-1 and TRBJ2-6; D may be TRBD1 or TRBD2 (5 bases each). The CDR3 covers 14 residues. Trimming removed 4 bases from V and 4 bases from J, with 8 bases in between. In germline, CDR1 is WNHNN, CDR2 SYGVQD (reference sequence). In DNA, the CDR3 is TGCGCCAGCAGTGGAGGGACCGGGGCCAACGTCCTGACTTTC. Translation: CASSGGTGANVLTF.

The chain has TRBV27 and TRBJ1-1, with D tentatively TRBD1 (5 bases). Germline V gene lookup returns CDR1 MNHEY and CDR2 SMNVEV (reference sequence). V shed 0 bases and J shed 7 bases, with 12 bases lying between them. This CDR3 is 14 amino acids long. The CDR3 region has the DNA TGTGCCAGCAGTTTATCTTTCAGGGTTAATGAAGCTTTCTTT. This encodes CASSLSFRVNEAFF.

The sample holds a few counts of this clonotype. The chain uses TRBV11-2 and TRBJ2-3; 12 positions match TRBD2. Germline CDR1 SGHAT, CDR2 FQNNGV. The V and J ends lost 5 bases and 2 bases, in that order; junction bases with no gene match: 8. The CDR3 totals 17 residues. The CDR3 DNA reads as TGTGCCAGCAGCCTCCGACTAGCGGGAGTTGACACAGATACGCAGTATTTT. Translating it yields CASSLRLAGVDTDTQYF.

The rearrangement links TRBV11-3 to TRBJ2-1; 7 bases are shared with TRBD2. V lost 5 bases to trimming and J lost 6 bases; unmatched junction nucleotides: 1. The germline V gene encodes CDR1 SGHNT and CDR2 YENEEA. CDR3 size: 12 residues. CDR3 loop: CASSGEGNEQFF. The CDR3 DNA follows: TGTGCCAGCAGCGGGGAGGGCAATGAGCAGTTCTTC.

This clonotype was detected once. The chain is built from TRBV24-1 and TRBJ2-1; 11 positions match TRBD2. The CDR3 sequence is 15 residues long. Germline CDR1 is KGHDR and CDR2 is SFDVKD. V lost 3 bases and J lost 9; bases outside the gene matches: 6. The CDR3 spells CATSDLLAGGSEQFF. The CDR3, as DNA: TGTGCCACCAGTGATCTCCTAGCGGGAGGTTCTGAGCAGTTCTTC.

This clonotype was observed many times. The genes are TRBV7-8 and TRBJ2-7; 15 bases are a match to TRBD2. The V and J ends lost 5 bases and 1 base, in that order; junction bases with no gene match: 9. The CDR3 runs 18 residues. From germline, CDR1 is SGHVS and CDR2 FQNEAQ. The CDR3 sequence: CASSRGLAGGPGSYEQYF. Written as DNA, the CDR3 is TGTGCCAGCAGCCGAGGACTAGCGGGAGGGCCTGGGTCCTACGAGCAGTACTTC.

The chain uses TRBV29-1 and TRBJ2-7, with TRBD2 matching 7 bases. The junction had 8 bases not matched to a gene; V was cut back by 6 bases and J by 3 bases. Looked up from germline, CDR1 is SQVTM and CDR2 is ANQGSEA. CDR3 length: 13 amino acids. The CDR3 is CSVGSRGGYEQYF. CDR3 coding DNA: TGCAGCGTGGGGAGTCGCGGGGGCTACGAGCAGTACTTC.